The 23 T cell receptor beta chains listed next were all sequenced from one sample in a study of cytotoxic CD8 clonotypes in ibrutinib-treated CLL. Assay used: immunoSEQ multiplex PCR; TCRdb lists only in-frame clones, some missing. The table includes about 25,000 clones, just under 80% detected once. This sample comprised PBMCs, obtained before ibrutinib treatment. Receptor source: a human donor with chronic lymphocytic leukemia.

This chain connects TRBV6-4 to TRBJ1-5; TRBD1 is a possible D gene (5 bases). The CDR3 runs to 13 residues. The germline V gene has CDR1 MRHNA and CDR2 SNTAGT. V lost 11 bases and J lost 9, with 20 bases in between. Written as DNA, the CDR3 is TGTGCCGCCGAGGGACGGTTCAATTGGCCCCAGCATTTT. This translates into CAAEGRFNWPQHF.

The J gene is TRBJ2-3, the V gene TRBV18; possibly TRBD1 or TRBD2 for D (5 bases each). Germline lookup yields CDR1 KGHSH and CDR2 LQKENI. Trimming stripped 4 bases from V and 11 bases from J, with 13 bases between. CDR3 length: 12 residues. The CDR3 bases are TGTGCCAGCTCACTTCGGGACGAATTGCAGTATTTT. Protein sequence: CASSLRDELQYF.

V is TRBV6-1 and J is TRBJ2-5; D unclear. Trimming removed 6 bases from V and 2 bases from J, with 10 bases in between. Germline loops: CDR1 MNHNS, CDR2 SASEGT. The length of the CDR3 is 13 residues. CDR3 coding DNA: TGTGCCAGCAGGGTACACGTTCAAGAGACCCAGTACTTC. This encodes CASRVHVQETQYF.

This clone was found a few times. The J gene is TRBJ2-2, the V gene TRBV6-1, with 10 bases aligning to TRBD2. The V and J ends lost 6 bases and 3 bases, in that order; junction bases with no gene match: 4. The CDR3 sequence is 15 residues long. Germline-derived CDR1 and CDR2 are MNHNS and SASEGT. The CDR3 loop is CASSTTSGHTGELFF. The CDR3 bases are TGTGCCAGCAGCACGACTAGCGGGCACACCGGGGAGCTGTTTTTT.

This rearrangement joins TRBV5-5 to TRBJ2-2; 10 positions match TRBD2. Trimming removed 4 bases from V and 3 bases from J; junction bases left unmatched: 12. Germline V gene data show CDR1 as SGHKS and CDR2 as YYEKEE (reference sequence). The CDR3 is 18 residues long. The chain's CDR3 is CASSPELAGAWDTGELFF. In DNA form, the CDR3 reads TGTGCCAGCAGCCCGGAGCTAGCGGGAGCATGGGACACCGGGGAGCTGTTTTTT.

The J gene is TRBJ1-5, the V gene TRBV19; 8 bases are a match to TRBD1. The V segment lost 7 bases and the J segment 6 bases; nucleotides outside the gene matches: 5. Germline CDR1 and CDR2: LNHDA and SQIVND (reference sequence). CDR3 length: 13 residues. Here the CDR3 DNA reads TGTGCCAGTAACAGGGGGGGCGGTCAGCCCCAGCATTTT. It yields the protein CASNRGGGQPQHF.

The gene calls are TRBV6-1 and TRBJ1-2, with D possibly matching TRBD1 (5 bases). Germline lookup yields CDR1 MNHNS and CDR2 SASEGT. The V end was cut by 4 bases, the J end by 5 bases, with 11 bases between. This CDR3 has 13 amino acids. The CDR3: CASSGLGGYGYTF. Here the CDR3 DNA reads TGTGCCAGCAGTGGACTCGGGGGTTATGGCTACACCTTC.

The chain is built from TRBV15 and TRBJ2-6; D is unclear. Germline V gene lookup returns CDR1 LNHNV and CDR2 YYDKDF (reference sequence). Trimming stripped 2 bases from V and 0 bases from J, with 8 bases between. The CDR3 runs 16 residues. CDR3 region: CATSRQSHSGANVLTF. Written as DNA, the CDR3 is TGTGCCACCAGCAGACAGTCCCACTCTGGGGCCAACGTCCTGACTTTC. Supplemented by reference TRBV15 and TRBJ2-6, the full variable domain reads DAMVIQNPRYQVTQFGKPVTLSCSQTLNHNVMYWYQQKSSQAPKLLFHYYDKDFNNEADTPDNFQSRRPNTSFCFLDIRSPGLGDTAMYLCATSRQSHSGANVLTFGAGSRLTVL.

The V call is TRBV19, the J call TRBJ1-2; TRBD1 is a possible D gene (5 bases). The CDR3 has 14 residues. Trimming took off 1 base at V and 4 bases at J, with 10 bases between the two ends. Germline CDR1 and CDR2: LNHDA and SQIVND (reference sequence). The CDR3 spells CASSIVGGTYGYTF. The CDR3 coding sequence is TGTGCCAGTAGTATAGTGGGGGGTACCTATGGCTACACCTTC.

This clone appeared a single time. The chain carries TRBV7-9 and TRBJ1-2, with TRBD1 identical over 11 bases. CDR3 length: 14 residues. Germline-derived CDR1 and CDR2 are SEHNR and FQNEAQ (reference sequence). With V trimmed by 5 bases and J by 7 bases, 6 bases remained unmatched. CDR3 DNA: TGTGCCAGCAGCCCCCGGACAGGGGGCTTTGGCTACACCTTC. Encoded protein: CASSPRTGGFGYTF.

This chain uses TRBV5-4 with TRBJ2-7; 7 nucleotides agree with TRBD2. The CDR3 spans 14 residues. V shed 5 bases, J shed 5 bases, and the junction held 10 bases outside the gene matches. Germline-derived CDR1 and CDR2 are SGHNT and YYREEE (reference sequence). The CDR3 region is CASRKLAGANEQYF. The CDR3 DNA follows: TGTGCCAGCAGAAAGCTTGCGGGAGCGAACGAGCAGTACTTC.

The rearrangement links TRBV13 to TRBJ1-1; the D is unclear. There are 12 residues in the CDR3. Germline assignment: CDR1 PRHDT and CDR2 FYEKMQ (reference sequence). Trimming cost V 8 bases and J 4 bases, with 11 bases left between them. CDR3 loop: CASQNKVTEAFF. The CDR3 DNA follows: TGTGCCAGCCAAAACAAAGTCACTGAAGCTTTCTTT.

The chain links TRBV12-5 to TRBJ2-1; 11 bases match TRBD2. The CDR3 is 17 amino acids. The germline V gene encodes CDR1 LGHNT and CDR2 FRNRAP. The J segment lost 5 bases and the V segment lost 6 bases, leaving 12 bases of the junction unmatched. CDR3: CASGSWGSGRGNNEQFF. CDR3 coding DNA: TGTGCTAGTGGATCCTGGGGTAGCGGGAGGGGCAACAATGAGCAGTTCTTC.

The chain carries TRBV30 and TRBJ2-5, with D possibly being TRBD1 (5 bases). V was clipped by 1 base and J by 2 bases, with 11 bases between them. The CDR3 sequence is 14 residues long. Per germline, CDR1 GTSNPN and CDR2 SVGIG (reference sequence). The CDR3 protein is CAWSEWGLQETQYF. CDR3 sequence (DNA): TGTGCCTGGAGTGAATGGGGCCTTCAAGAGACCCAGTACTTC.

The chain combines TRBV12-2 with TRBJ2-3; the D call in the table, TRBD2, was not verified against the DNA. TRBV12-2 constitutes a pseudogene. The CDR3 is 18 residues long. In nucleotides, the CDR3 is TGTGCAAGTCGCCCGAGGACTAGCGGGAGGGCAAGCACAGATACGCAGTATTTT. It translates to CASRPRTSGRASTDTQYF.

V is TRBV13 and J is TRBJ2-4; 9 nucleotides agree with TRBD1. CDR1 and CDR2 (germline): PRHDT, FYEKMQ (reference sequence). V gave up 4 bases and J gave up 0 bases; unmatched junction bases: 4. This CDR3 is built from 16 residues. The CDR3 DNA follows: TGTGCCAGCAGCTACAGGGGGCGCCAAGCCAAAAACATTCAGTACTTC. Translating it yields CASSYRGRQAKNIQYF.

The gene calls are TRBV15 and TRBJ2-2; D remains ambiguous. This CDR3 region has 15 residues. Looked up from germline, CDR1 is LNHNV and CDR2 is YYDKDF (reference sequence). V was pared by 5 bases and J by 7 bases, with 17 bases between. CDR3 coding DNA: TGTGCCACCAGCCCCCCCGGACGGGCCCACGGGGAGCTGTTTTTT. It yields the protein CATSPPGRAHGELFF.

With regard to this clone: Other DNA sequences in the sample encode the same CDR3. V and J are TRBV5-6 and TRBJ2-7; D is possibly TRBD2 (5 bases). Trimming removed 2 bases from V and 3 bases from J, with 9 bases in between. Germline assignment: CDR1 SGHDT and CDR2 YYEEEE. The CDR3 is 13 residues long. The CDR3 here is CASSFEGFYEQYF. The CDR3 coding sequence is TGTGCCAGCAGCTTCGAGGGATTCTACGAGCAGTACTTC.

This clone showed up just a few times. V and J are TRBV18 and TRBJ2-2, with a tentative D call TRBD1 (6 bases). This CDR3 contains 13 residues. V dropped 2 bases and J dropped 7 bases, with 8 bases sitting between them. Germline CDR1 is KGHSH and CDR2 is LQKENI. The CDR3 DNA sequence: TGTGCCAGCTCACCAGGGGGCCTCGGGGAGCTGTTTTTT. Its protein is CASSPGGLGELFF.

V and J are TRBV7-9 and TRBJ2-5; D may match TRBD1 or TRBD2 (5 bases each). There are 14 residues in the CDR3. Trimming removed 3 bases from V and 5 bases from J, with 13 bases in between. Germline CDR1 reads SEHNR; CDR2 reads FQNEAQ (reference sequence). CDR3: CASSFAGDGETQYF. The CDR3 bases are TGTGCCAGCAGCTTTGCCGGGGACGGGGAGACCCAGTACTTC. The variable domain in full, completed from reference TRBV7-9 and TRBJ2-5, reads DTGVSQNPRHKITKRGQNVTFRCDPISEHNRLYWYRQTLGQGPEFLTYFQNEAQLEKSRLLSDRFSAERPKGSFSTLEIQRTEQGDSAMYLCASSFAGDGETQYFGPGTRLLVL.

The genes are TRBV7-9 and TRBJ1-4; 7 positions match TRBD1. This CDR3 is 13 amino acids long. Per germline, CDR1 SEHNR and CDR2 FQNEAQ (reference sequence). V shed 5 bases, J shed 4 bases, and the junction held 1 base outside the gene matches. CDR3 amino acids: CASSRDSNEKLFF. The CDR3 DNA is TGTGCCAGCAGCAGGGACAGTAATGAAAAACTGTTTTTT.

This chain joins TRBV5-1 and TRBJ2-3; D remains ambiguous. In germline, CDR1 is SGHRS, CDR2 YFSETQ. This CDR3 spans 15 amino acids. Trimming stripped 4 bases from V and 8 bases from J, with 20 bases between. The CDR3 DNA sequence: TGCGCCAGCAGCCCCATAGCTCGGCCCCCAGGTACGCAGTATTTT. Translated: CASSPIARPPGTQYF.

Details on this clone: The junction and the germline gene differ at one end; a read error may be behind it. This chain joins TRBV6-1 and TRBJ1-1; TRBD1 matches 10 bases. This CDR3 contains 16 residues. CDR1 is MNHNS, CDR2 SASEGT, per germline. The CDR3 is CASREGDRGRGTEAFF. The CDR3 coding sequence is TGTGCCAGCAGGGAAGGGGACAGGGGACGGGGTACTGAAGCTTTCTTT.